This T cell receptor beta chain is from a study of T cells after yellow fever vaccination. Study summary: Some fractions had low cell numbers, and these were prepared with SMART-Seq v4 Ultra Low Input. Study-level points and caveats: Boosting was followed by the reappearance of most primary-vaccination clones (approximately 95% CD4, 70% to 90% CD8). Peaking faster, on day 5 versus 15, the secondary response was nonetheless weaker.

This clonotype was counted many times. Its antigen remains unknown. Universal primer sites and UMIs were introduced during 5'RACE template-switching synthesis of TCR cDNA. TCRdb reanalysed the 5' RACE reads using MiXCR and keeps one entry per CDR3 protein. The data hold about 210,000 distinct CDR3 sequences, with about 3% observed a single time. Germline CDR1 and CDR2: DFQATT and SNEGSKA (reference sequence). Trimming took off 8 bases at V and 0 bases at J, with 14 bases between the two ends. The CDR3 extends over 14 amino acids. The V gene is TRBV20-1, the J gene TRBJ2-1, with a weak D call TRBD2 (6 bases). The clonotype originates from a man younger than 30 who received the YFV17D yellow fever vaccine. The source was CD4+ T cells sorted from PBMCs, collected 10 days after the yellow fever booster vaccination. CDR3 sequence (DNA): TGCAGTCTGTTGGACTACCCCTCCTACAATGAGCAGTTCTTC. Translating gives CSLLDYPSYNEQFF.